Sequencing of this TCR beta chain was carried out in a study of early stage breast cancer tumors. General study points: Comparing each tissue with blood distinguished tumor from normal in about 85% of the 16 patients. Unsorted bulk genomic DNA sequencing lacked pairing and functional marker data. Tumors had approximately 2.5-fold higher T cell density than normal breast.

Sequencing used immunoSEQ multiplex PCR; TCRdb keeps in-frame clones, though not all of them. Here the sample spans around 7,900 clones, 62% being singletons. The germline V gene encodes CDR1 SNHLY and CDR2 FYNNEI. The CDR3 runs 17 residues. The V gene lost 3 bases and the J gene lost 4 bases, with 22 bases spanning the gap. This clone has a handful of counts. The antigen remains undetermined. The V call is TRBV2, the J call TRBJ2-7; weak D call: TRBD2 (6 bases). This sequence was found in a person aged 65 to 79 with breast cancer. Material for sequencing was breast tumor tissue. In DNA, the CDR3 is TGTGCCAGCAGTGACGCCGGAGGGCAATCGATCTCTTACGAGCAGTACTTC. Its translation: CASSDAGGQSISYEQYF.